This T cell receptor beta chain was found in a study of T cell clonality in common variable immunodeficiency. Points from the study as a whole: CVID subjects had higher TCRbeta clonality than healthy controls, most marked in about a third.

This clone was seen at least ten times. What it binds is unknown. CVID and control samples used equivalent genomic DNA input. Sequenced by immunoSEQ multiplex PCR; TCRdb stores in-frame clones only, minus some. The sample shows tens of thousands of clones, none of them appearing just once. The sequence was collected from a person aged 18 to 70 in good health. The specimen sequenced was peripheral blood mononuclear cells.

The covered CDR3 bases are TGTGCCAGCAGGGACACAGGGGTGGGAACCTATGGT. Its protein product is CASRDTGVGTYG. The full CDR3 is CASRDTGVGTYGQYF. The V and J genes are TRBV2 and TRBJ2-4, with 7 bases that match TRBD1. Coverage ceases 3 residues before the CDR3 finishes, and the germline J gene fills in the end. The CDR3 totals 15 residues. Germline V gives CDR1 SNHLY, CDR2 FYNNEI.